This entry lists 3 T cell receptor beta chains sequenced from one sample in a study of blood T cell repertoires in COVID-19. Produced via immunoSEQ multiplex PCR; TCRdb's table is partial and in-frame only. The sample has over 250,000 clones, under 90% seen once. Sequenced material: PBMCs or T cells enriched from blood (not recorded which). These receptors all stem from a woman aged 55-70 years who had recovered from COVID-19.

The rearrangement links TRBV27 to TRBJ2-5; 8 bases match TRBD1. CDR1 is MNHEY, CDR2 SMNVEV, per germline (reference sequence). The trim removed 6 bases at V and 2 bases at J, leaving 8 bases unmatched. This CDR3 spans 15 amino acids. CDR3 nucleotides: TGTGCCAGCAGGGGACACAGGGGGGCGCAAGAGACCCAGTACTTC. Residues: CASRGHRGAQETQYF.

Remarks on this clone: Additional DNA sequences in this sample encode the identical CDR3. This chain joins TRBV6-5 and TRBJ1-5; D is perhaps TRBD1 (6 bases). This CDR3 contains 12 residues. Trimming stripped 6 bases from V and 4 bases from J, with 7 bases between. Germline CDR1 MNHEY, CDR2 SVGAGI. The CDR3 protein is CASRQGNQPQHF. The CDR3 DNA is TGTGCCAGCAGACAGGGAAATCAGCCCCAGCATTTT.

V and J are TRBV29-1 and TRBJ2-1, with TRBD2 matching over 10 bases. This CDR3 spans 16 amino acids. Looked up from germline, CDR1 is SQVTM and CDR2 is ANQGSEA. With 7 bases clipped from V and 0 bases from J, the junction kept 9 bases outside the gene matches. CDR3: CSAQGLARGSYNEQFF. DNA for the CDR3: TGCAGCGCCCAGGGACTAGCGAGAGGCTCCTACAATGAGCAGTTCTTC.